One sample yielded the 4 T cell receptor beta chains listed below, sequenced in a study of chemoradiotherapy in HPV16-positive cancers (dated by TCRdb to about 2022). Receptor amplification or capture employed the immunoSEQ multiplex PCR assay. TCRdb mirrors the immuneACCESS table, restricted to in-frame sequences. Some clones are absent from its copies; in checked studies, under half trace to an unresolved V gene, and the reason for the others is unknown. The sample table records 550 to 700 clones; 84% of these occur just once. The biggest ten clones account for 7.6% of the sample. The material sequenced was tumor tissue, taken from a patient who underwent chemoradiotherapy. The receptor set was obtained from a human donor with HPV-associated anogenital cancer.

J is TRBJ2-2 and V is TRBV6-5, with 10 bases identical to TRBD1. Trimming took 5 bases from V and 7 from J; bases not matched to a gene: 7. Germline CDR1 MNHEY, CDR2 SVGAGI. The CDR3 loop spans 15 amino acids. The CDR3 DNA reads TGTGCCAGCAGTCGCGGGACAGGGGCCTACGGGGAGCTGTTTTTT. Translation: CASSRGTGAYGELFF.

CDR3 in amino acids: CSAREEREAYF. The CDR3 DNA reads TGCAGTGCTAGAGAGGAGCGGGAGGCGTATTTT. This chain uses TRBV20-1 with TRBJ2-3; TRBD2 agrees at 9 bases. J lost 14 bases, V lost 0 bases, and 3 bases had no gene match. CDR1 DFQATT and CDR2 SNEGSKA come from the germline V gene (reference sequence). The CDR3 consists of 11 residues.

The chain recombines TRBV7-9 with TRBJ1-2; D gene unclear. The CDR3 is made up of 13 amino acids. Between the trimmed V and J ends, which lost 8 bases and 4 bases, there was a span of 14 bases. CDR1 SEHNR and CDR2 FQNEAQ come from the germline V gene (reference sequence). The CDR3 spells CASSGSLAYGYTF. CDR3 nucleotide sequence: TGTGCCAGCTCAGGTAGTCTTGCCTATGGCTACACCTTC.

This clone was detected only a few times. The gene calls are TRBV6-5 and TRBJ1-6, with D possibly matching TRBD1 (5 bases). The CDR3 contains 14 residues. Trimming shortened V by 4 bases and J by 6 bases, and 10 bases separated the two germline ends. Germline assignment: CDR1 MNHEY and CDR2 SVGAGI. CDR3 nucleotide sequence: TGTGCCAGCAGTTCCCGACAGTCTAATTCACCCCTCCACTTT. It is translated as CASSSRQSNSPLHF.